The clone carrying this TCR beta chain has a handful of counts. Its antigen is undetermined. The treatment here: approximately 11-day PBMC culture with coronavirus spike peptide pools or control peptides (ViraFEST assay). TCRs were sequenced by ViraFEST after antigen-specific T cells had been expanded with peptide pools. The assay that was used to sequence DNA from cultured CD4+ T cells was the Oncomine TCR Beta short-read assay. MiXCR was run by TCRdb on the PCR reads, yielding one entry per CDR3 protein. The repertoire has under 11,000 distinct CDR3 sequences, more than 25% of them found once; the top ten carry 20% to 25%. The data derive from a study of vaccination and CD4 T cells after COVID-19. Across the whole study: The study enrolled six male and four female convalescents, two of whom were Hispanic. For control cultures, the treatment was a CEFX pool, an HIV-1 Nef pool, or no peptide.

The CDR3 loop spans 16 amino acids. V lost 6 bases and J lost 4, with 19 bases in between. Germline CDR1 reads MNHNS; CDR2 reads SASEGT. This chain links TRBV6-1 with TRBJ1-3; D is ambiguous. This TCR came from a human donor with COVID-19. Sequencing was carried out using cultured CD4+ T cells from blood. CDR3 amino acids: CASRTPRREDGNTIYF. CDR3 bases: TGTGCCAGCAGGACCCCTCGAAGGGAAGACGGAAACACCATATATTTT.